This T cell receptor (beta chain) originates from a study of CD8+ T cells in alopecia areata. Study background: Twice daily, treated patients received 5 to 10 mg of oral tofacitinib. Treatment ran 6 to 18 months, with 6 months of follow-up afterward.

The treatment is: oral pan-JAK inhibitor, 5-10 mg twice daily. Whole-study results and caveats: Against the mouse data, patients shared TCRs less clearly, possibly for HLA reasons. For lesional scalp, especially alopecia totalis/universalis, clonality was higher than in normal scalp.

This CDR3 spans 16 amino acids. CDR1 MNHNS and CDR2 SASEGT come from the germline V gene. Trimming removed 3 bases from V and 1 base from J, with 13 bases in between. Note on this clone: Its antigen remains unknown.

In each case, RNA was isolated and then reverse transcribed into cDNA as the sequencing template. Profiled with immunoSEQ multiplex PCR; TCRdb holds only in-frame clones, not every one. The sample holds 110,000 to 150,000 clones, 50% to 65% seen once. The clonotype comes from a human donor with alopecia areata. The chain is built from TRBV6-1 and TRBJ2-4, with no clear D. The sample consisted of CD8+ T cells sorted from blood, taken at week 4, from a patient treated with tofacitinib. The CDR3 nucleotides read TGTGCCAGCAGTGAGAGTAGGGTGAAGGCCAAAAACATTCAGTACTTC. It specifies CASSESRVKAKNIQYF.